The entry below gives a single T cell receptor beta chain sequence along with its context. The antigen remains unidentified. This sample stems from a study of cytomegalovirus exposure and HLA in healthy donors. Whole-study findings and limits: For presence/absence analyses, sequencing depth was assumed to be roughly uniform across donors.

Germline V gene lookup returns CDR1 MNHEY and CDR2 SMNVEV (reference sequence). V lost 5 bases and J lost 3; bases outside the gene matches: 10. The CDR3 covers 15 residues. Vbeta (60) and Jbeta (13) primers were used in the PCR. Only in-frame clones appear in the TCRdb table, and some are missing; sequencing was by immunoSEQ multiplex PCR. The sample lists roughly 130,000 clones; 80% were seen once. The sequencing input was PBMCs. The receptor's source is a male donor in good health and CMV-seropositive. V and J are TRBV27 and TRBJ2-7; 7 nucleotides agree with TRBD2. CDR3 amino acids: CASSPGLPINYEQYF. Here the CDR3 DNA reads TGTGCCAGCAGTCCGGGACTACCGATAAACTACGAGCAGTACTTC.